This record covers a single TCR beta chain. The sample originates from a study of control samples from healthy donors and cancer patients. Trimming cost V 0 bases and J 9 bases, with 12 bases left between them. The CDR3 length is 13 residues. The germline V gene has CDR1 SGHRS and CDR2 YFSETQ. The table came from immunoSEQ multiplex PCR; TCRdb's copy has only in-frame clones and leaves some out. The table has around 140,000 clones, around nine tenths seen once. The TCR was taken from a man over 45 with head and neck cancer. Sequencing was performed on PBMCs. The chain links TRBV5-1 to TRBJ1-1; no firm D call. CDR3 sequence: CASSLAQRDQAFF. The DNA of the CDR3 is TGCGCCAGCAGCTTGGCCCAACGGGATCAAGCTTTCTTT. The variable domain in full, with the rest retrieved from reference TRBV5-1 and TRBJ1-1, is KAGVTQTPRYLIKTRGQQVTLSCSPISGHRSVSWYQQTPGQGLQFLFEYFSETQRNKGNFPGRFSGRQFSNSRSEMNVSTLELGDSALYLCASSLAQRDQAFFGQGTRLTVV.